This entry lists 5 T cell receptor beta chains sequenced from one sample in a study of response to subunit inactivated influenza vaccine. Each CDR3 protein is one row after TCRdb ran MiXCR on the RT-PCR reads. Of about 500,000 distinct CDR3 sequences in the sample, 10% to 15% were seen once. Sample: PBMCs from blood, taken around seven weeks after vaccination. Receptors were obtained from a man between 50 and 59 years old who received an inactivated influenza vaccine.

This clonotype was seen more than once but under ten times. The CDR3 here is CSARDGQGARAQFF. CDR3 DNA sequence: TGCAGTGCTAGAGACGGACAGGGGGCGAGGGCGCAGTTCTTC. The chain links TRBV20-1 to TRBJ2-1; 11 bases match TRBD1. Trimming at V came to 0 bases and at J to 12 bases, leaving 7 bases not matched to a gene. In germline, CDR1 is DFQATT, CDR2 SNEGSKA (reference sequence). The CDR3 contains 14 residues.

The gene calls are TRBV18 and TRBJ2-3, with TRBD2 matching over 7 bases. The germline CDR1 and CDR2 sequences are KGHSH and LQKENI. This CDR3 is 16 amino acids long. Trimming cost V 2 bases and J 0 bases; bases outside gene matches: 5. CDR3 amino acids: CASSPWTRTSTDTQYF. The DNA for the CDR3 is TGTGCCAGCTCACCATGGACTAGAACTAGCACAGATACGCAGTATTTT.

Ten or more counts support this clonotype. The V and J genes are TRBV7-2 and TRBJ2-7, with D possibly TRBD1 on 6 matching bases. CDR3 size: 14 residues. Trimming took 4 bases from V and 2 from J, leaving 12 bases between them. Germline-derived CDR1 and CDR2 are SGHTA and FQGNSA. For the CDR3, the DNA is TGTGCCAGCAGCTCAAGACAGGCCACCTACGAGCAGTACTTC. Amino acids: CASSSRQATYEQYF.

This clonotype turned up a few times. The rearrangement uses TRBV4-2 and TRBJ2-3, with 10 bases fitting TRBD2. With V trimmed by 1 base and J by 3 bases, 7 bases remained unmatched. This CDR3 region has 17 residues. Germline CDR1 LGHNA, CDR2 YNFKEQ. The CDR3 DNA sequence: TGTGCCAGCAGCCAAGCCCTACTAGCGGGGTATACAGATACGCAGTATTTT. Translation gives CASSQALLAGYTDTQYF.

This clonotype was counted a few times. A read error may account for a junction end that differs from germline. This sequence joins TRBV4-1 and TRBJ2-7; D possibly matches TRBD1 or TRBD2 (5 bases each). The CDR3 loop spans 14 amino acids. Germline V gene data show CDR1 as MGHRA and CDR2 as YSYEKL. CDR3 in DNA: TGCGTCAGCAGCCACCGGGACGGCTCCTACGAGCAGTACTTC. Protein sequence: CVSSHRDGSYEQYF.